The rows below give T cell receptor beta chains drawn from one sample of a study of blood T cell repertoires in COVID-19. This table comes from immunoSEQ multiplex PCR, and its TCRdb copy is limited to in-frame clones, with some not included. The sample records about 59,000 clones, 80% to 95% being singletons. The source material was peripheral blood. These receptors were collected from a man at least 80 years old with acute or convalescent COVID-19. The CDR3 runs from the conserved cysteine through the conserved F or W. A D gene is named only where the DNA matches it firmly. Where a row states a size, it is once, few, many or the class of an expanded clone; other rows omit it.

J gene | D gene | clone size | CDR3 length | V gene | CDR3 protein | CDR3 DNA
TRBJ1-6 | TRBD1 | NA | 15 | TRBV2 | CASFRTGSGNSPLHF | TGTGCCAGCTTCCGGACAGGGAGTGGGAATTCACCCCTCCACTTT
TRBJ2-2 | TRBD1 | NA | 14 | TRBV27 | CASSPQGASGELFF | TGTGCCAGCAGTCCCCAGGGGGCGTCCGGGGAGCTGTTTTTT
TRBJ1-5 | NA | NA | 13 | TRBV5-1 | CASSLGQDQPQHF | TGCGCCAGCAGCTTGGGGCAGGATCAGCCCCAGCATTTT
TRBJ1-5 | TRBD1 | once | 15 | TRBV5-1 | CASSLQGANNQPQHF | TGCGCCAGCAGCTTGCAGGGGGCGAACAATCAGCCCCAGCATTTT
TRBJ2-7 | TRBD2 | NA | 16 | TRBV5-1 | CASSLATGLAGYEQYF | TGCGCCAGCAGCTTGGCCACGGGACTAGCGGGTTACGAGCAGTACTTC
TRBJ2-7 | NA | NA | 15 | TRBV7-8 | CASSLSLGEGREQYF | TGTGCCAGCAGCTTAAGTCTCGGGGAAGGTCGCGAGCAGTACTTC
TRBJ1-5 | NA | NA | 14 | TRBV6-1 | CASRGGDSNQPQHF | TGTGCCAGCAGGGGGGGGGATAGCAATCAGCCCCAGCATTTT
TRBJ2-6 | NA | NA | 18 | TRBV4-2 | CASSQDPDTSSGANVLTF | TGTGCCAGCAGCCAAGACCCTGACACTTCCTCTGGGGCCAACGTCCTGACTTTC
TRBJ1-1 | NA | NA | 11 | TRBV19 | CASRKETEAFF | TGTGCCAGTAGAAAGGAGACTGAAGCTTTCTTT
TRBJ2-2 | TRBD1 | NA | 19 | TRBV7-9 | CASSPALGQGSANTGELFF | TGTGCCAGCAGCCCTGCCCTGGGACAGGGGAGCGCGAACACCGGGGAGCTGTTTTTT
TRBJ2-7 | TRBD1 | NA | 14 | TRBV9 | CASSPGGQGYEQYF | TGTGCCAGCAGCCCCGGGGGACAGGGCTACGAGCAGTACTTC
TRBJ1-1 | NA | once | 13 | TRBV6-5 | CASRRVLGTEAFF | TGTGCCAGCAGGCGGGTTTTGGGCACTGAAGCTTTCTTT
TRBJ2-3 | NA | NA | 14 | TRBV6-1 | CASSEMRGSDTQYF | TGTGCCAGCAGTGAAATGAGAGGGTCAGATACGCAGTATTTT
TRBJ1-6 | TRBD1 | once | 16 | TRBV27 | CASSLSWDSRNSPLHF | TGTGCCAGCAGTTTAAGCTGGGACAGTAGGAATTCACCCCTCCACTTT
TRBJ1-5 | TRBD1 | NA | 18 | TRBV19 | CASRTDRSAVNSNQPQHF | TGTGCCAGTAGGACGGACAGGTCGGCCGTTAATAGCAATCAGCCCCAGCATTTT
TRBJ1-5 | NA | NA | 14 | TRBV28 | CASSVQGANQPQHF | TGTGCCAGCAGTGTACAGGGCGCTAATCAGCCCCAGCATTTT
TRBJ1-2 | NA | once | 12 | TRBV10-3 | CAIRDRNYGYTF | TGTGCCATTAGAGACAGAAATTATGGCTACACCTTC
TRBJ2-3 | TRBD2 | NA | 16 | TRBV9 | CASSPRTSPGGDTQYF | TGTGCCAGCAGCCCCCGGACTAGCCCCGGTGGAGATACGCAGTATTTT
TRBJ1-5 | NA | NA | 18 | TRBV15 | CAASRVRGWQDSNQPQHF | TGTGCCGCCAGCAGAGTGCGGGGTTGGCAAGATAGCAATCAGCCCCAGCATTTT
TRBJ1-2 | NA | NA | 14 | TRBV28 | CASSLSSGARGYTF | TGTGCCAGCAGTTTATCGTCTGGGGCGAGGGGCTACACCTTC
TRBJ1-3 | NA | NA | 13 | TRBV21-1 | CASSPGGRNTIYF | TGTGCCAGCAGCCCAGGGGGGCGAAACACCATATATTTT
TRBJ1-6 | NA | few | 14 | TRBV2 | CASSDSHRASPLHF | TGTGCCAGCAGTGATTCTCATAGAGCCTCACCCCTCCACTTT
TRBJ2-7 | NA | once | 13 | TRBV7-2 | CASSLAPGGEQYF | TGTGCCAGCAGCTTAGCGCCCGGGGGCGAGCAGTACTTC
TRBJ1-3 | TRBD1 | few | 16 | TRBV18 | CASSPPGQQTGNTIYF | TGTGCCAGCTCACCTCCGGGACAGCAAACTGGAAACACCATATATTTT
TRBJ1-5 | TRBD1 | NA | 16 | TRBV19 | CASSTRDRGWMQPQHF | TGTGCCAGTAGTACCCGGGACAGGGGTTGGATGCAGCCCCAGCATTTT
TRBJ1-1 | NA | NA | 13 | TRBV3-1/TRBV3-2 | CASSQDLGGEAFF | TGTGCCAGCAGCCAAGATCTTGGAGGTGAAGCTTTCTTT
TRBJ2-3 | NA | NA | 16 | TRBV19 | CASSITRVLRTDTQYF | TGTGCCAGTAGTATAACCAGGGTCCTCAGGACAGATACGCAGTATTTT
TRBJ1-5 | NA | many | 14 | TRBV7-9 | CASSLAGGNQPQHF | TGTGCCAGCAGCTTAGCAGGGGGCAATCAGCCCCAGCATTTT
TRBJ2-2 | NA | NA | 14 | TRBV28 | CASSFTGNTGELFF | TGTGCCAGCAGTTTTACAGGGAACACCGGGGAGCTGTTTTTT